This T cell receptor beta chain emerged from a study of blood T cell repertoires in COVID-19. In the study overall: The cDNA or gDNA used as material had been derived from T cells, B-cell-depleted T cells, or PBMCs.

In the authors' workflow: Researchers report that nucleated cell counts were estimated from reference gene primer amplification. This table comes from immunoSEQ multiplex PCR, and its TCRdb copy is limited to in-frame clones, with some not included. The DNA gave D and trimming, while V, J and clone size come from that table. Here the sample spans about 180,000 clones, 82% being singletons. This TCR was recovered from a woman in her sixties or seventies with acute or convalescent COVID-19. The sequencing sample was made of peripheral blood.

The chain's CDR3 is CASSVSLWGQYEQYF. CDR3 bases: TGTGCCAGCAGTGTGAGCTTATGGGGACAATACGAGCAGTACTTC. The V and J genes are TRBV2 and TRBJ2-7; possible D gene TRBD1, 6 bases. CDR3 length: 15 amino acids. Germline V gene data show CDR1 as SNHLY and CDR2 as FYNNEI. V was trimmed by 4 bases and J by 4 bases, leaving 17 bases between them.